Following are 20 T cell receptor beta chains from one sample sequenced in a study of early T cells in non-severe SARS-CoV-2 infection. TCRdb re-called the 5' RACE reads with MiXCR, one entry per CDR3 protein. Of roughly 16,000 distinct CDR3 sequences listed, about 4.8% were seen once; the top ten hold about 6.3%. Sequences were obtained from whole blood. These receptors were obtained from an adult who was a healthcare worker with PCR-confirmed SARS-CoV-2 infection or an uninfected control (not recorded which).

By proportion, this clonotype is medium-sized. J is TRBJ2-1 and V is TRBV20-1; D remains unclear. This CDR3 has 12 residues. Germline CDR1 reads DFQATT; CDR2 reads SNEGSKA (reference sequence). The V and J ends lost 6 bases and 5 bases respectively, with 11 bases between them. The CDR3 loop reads CSALPWDNEQFF. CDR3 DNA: TGCAGTGCCCTCCCGTGGGACAATGAGCAGTTCTTC.

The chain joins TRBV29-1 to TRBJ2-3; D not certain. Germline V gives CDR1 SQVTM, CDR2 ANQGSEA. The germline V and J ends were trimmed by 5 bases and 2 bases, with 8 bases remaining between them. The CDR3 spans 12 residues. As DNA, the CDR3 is TGCAGCGTTTCCGCCAACACAGATACGCAGTATTTT. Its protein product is CSVSANTDTQYF.

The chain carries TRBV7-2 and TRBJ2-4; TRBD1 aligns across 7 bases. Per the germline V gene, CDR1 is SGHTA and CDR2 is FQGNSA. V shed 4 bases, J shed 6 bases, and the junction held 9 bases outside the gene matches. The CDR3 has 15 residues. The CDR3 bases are TGTGCCAGCAGCTCCCGGACAGGAGCAATAAACATTCAGTACTTC. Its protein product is CASSSRTGAINIQYF. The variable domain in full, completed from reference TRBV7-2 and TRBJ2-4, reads GAGVSQSPSNKVTEKGKDVELRCDPISGHTALYWYRQSLGQGLEFLIYFQGNSAPDKSGLPSDRFSAERTGGSVSTLTIQRTQQEDSAVYLCASSSRTGAINIQYFGAGTRLSVL.

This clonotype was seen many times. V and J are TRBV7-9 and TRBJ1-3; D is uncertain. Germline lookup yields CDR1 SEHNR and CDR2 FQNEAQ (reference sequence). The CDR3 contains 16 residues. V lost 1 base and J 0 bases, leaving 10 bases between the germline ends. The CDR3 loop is CASSLDGSFSGNTIYF. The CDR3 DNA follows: TGTGCCAGCAGCTTAGACGGCTCGTTCTCTGGAAACACCATATATTTT.

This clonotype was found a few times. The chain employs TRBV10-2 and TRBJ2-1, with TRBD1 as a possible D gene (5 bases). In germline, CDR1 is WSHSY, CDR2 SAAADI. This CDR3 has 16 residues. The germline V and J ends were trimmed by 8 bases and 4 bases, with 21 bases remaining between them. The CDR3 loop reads CASDDKRNRIYNEQFF. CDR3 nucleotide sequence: TGCGCCAGCGATGATAAAAGAAACAGGATTTACAATGAGCAGTTCTTC.

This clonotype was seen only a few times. CDR3 region: CASSLDRGTDEQFF. The CDR3 nucleotides are TGTGCCAGCAGCTTGGACAGGGGTACGGATGAGCAGTTCTTC. The rearrangement uses TRBV5-4 and TRBJ2-1, with TRBD1 matching 7 bases. CDR1 and CDR2 (germline): SGHNT, YYREEE (reference sequence). The CDR3 consists of 14 residues. V dropped 0 bases and J dropped 8; count of bases not matched to a gene: 5.

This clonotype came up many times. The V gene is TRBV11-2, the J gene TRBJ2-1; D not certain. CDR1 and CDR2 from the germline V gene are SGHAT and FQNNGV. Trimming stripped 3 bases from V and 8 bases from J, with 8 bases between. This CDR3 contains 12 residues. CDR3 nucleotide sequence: TGTGCCAGCAGCTTGGCCCCCGATGAGCAGTTCTTC. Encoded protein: CASSLAPDEQFF.

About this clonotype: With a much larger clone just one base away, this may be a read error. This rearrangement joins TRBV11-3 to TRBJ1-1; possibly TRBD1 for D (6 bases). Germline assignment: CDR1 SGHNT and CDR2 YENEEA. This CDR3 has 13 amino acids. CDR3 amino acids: CANSLLTGQRAFF. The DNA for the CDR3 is TGTGCCAACAGCTTACTCACGGGACAACGAGCTTTCTTT.

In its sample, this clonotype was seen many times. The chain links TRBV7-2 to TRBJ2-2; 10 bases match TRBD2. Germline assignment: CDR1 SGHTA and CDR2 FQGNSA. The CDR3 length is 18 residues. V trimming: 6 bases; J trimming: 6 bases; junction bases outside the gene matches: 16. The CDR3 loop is CASSPSLGASGSAGELFF. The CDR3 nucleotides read TGTGCCAGCAGTCCCTCCCTCGGTGCTAGCGGGAGTGCCGGGGAGCTGTTTTTT.

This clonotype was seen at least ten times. The CDR3 DNA reads as TGCGCCAGCAGCCAAGCGGGAGGAGGGAGCAATGAGCAGTTCTTC. Protein: CASSQAGGGSNEQFF. The chain carries TRBV4-3 and TRBJ2-1; 7 bases match TRBD2. The CDR3 runs 15 residues. Germline lookup yields CDR1 LGHNA and CDR2 YSLEER. The junction had 6 bases not matched to a gene; V was cut back by 1 base and J by 6 bases.

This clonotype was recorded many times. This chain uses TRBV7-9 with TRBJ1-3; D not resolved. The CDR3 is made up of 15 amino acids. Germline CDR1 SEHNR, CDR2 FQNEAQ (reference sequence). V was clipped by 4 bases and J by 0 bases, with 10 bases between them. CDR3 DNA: TGTGCCAGCAGCTCTAAAATGAGCTCTGGAAACACCATATATTTT. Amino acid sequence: CASSSKMSSGNTIYF.

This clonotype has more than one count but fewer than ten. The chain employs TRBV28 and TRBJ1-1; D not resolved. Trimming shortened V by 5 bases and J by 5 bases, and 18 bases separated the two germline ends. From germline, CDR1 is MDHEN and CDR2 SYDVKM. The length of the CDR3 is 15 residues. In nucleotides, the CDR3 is TGTGCCAGCAGTGCCCCTACCCCGGGAAAGACTGAAGCTTTCTTT. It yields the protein CASSAPTPGKTEAFF.

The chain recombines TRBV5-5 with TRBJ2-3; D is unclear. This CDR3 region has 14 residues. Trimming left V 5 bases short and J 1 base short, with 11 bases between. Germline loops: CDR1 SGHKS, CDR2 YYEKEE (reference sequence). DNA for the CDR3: TGTGCCAGCAGTTTGATGCTCGGCACAGATACGCAGTATTTT. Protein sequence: CASSLMLGTDTQYF.

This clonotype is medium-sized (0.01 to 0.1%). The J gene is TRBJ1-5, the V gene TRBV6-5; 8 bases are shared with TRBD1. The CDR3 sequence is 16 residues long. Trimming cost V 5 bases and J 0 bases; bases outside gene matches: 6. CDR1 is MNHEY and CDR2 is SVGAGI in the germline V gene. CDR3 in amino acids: CASSMGTGYSNQPQHF. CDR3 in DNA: TGTGCCAGCAGTATGGGGACAGGCTATAGCAATCAGCCCCAGCATTTT.

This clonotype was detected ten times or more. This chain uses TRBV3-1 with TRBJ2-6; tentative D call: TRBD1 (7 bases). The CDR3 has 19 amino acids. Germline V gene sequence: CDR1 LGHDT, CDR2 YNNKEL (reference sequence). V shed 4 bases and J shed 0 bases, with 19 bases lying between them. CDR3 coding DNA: TGTGCCAGCAGCCCACGCAGGGGGGTACCCTCCTCTGGGGCCAACGTCCTGACTTTC. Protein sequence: CASSPRRGVPSSGANVLTF.

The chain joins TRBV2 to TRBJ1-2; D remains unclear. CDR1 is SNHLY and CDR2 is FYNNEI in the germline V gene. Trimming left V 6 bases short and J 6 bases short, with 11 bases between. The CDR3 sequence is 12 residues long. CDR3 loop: CASRSYSDGYTF. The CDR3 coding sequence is TGTGCCAGCAGATCATACAGTGATGGCTACACCTTC. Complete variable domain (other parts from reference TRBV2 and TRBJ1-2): EPEVTQTPSHQVTQMGQEVILRCVPISNHLYFYWYRQILGQKVEFLVSFYNNEISEKSEIFDDQFSVERPDGSNFTLKIRSTKLEDSAMYFCASRSYSDGYTFGSGTRLTVV.

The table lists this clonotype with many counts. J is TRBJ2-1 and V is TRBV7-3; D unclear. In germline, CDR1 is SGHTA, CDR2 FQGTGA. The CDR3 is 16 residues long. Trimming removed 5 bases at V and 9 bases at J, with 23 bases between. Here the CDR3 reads CASSPTSVAPGPEQFF. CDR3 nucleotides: TGTGCCAGCAGCCCAACCTCGGTGGCTCCTGGGCCTGAGCAGTTCTTC.

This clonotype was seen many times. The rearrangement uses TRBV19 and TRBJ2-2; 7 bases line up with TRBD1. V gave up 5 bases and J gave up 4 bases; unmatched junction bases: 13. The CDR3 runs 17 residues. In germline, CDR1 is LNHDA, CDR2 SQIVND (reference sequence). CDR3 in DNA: TGTGCCAGTAGTCCACTCCCGGACAGGCGTGGCACCGGGGAGCTGTTTTTT. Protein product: CASSPLPDRRGTGELFF.

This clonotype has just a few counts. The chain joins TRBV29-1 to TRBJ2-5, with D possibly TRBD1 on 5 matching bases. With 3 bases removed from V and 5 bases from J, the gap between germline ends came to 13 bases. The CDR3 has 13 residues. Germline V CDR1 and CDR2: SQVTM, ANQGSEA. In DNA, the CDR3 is TGCAGCGTTGAGATCAGGGTTGGGGAGACCCAGTACTTC. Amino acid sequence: CSVEIRVGETQYF.

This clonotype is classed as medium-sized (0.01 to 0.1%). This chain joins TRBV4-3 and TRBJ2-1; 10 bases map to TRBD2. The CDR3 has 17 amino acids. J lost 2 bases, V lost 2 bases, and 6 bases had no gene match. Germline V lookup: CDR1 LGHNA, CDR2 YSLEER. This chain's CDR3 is CASSQWKAGGPYNEQFF. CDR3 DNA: TGCGCCAGCAGCCAATGGAAAGCGGGAGGGCCCTACAATGAGCAGTTCTTC.